This record concerns one T cell receptor beta chain sequence. The sample originates from a study of human T cells and chemical hapten exposure. The wider study: An area of 2 cm by approximately 2 cm on upper inner arm skin received 2% DPC for sensitization.

Time point denoted: pre-sensitization, week 0. The treatment: therapeutic diphenylcyclopropenone sensitization with weekly scalp DPC. The germline V gene encodes CDR1 DFQATT and CDR2 SNEGSKA (reference sequence). This CDR3 is built from 11 residues. V lost 3 bases, J lost 6 bases, and 9 bases lay in between. TCRdb re-derived calls from the RACE reads in MiXCR, one entry per CDR3 protein. There are roughly 380,000 distinct CDR3 sequences in the sample; around 5.5% occur only once, and just over 2.5% lies in the top ten. This receptor was identified in a woman between 50 and 59 years old with alopecia areata. Some clones in this sample may be carry-over from other donors' samples. This chain connects TRBV20-1 to TRBJ2-7; D gene unclear. The sample here was whole blood, taken in connection with sensitization to the hapten diphenylcyclopropenone (DPC). The CDR3 spells CSASSGGEQYF. The DNA of the CDR3 is TGCAGTGCTAGTTCGGGTGGCGAGCAGTACTTC.